This passage covers 14 T cell receptor beta chains from one sample sequenced in a study of regulatory T cells in long-lasting Graves disease (dated by TCRdb to the early 2020s). Libraries were constructed by multiplex PCR. Reads for this sample came from an Illumina HiSeq 4000. To build TCR beta libraries, CDR3 regions were amplified by Arm-PCR using iRepertoire HTBI primers. TCRdb applied fastp at Q25 and MiXCR to the public reads, then kept only in-frame beta chains. When rows share a CDR3 protein, they turn into one entry using the most common DNA and genes. In all, the sample holds more than 400,000 distinct CDR3 sequences, and about a sixth of those were seen once. The biggest ten clones account for around 10% of the sample. The sample's time point label is to be understood as: newly diagnosed GD, antithyroid drugs for less than 3 months. RNA was extracted from PBMCs in TRIzol for both TCR sequencing and RNA sequencing.

These same records also appear under a second study, on T cells in Graves' hyperthyroidism and ophthalmopathy.

Source: peripheral blood mononuclear cells (PBMCs), taken at new diagnosis, from a patient treated with antithyroid drugs. Receptors originate from a woman younger than 45 with Graves disease. Donor details come from another sample of the same person, matched by shared clones.

This clonotype was counted many times. The chain has TRBV28 and TRBJ1-1; a possible D gene is TRBD1 (6 bases). V lost 5 bases and J lost 6, with 22 bases in between. CDR3 length: 16 amino acids. Germline values: CDR1 MDHEN, CDR2 SYDVKM. This CDR3 is CASSTRRSGAGAEAFF. In DNA, the CDR3 is TGTGCCAGCAGTACCCGACGCTCGGGGGCTGGTGCTGAAGCTTTCTTT.

This clonotype has a count of ten or more. The chain has TRBV6-1 and TRBJ2-1; D possibly corresponds to TRBD1 (6 bases). V lost 2 bases to trimming and J lost 10 bases, with 9 bases between them. The germline V gene encodes CDR1 MNHNS and CDR2 SASEGT. The CDR3 totals 12 residues. CDR3 in amino acids: CASSETGQEQFF. The CDR3 DNA reads as TGTGCCAGCAGTGAAACCGGACAGGAGCAGTTCTTC.

This clonotype was seen more than once but under ten times. This could be a read error, since a much larger clone is one nucleotide away. V usage is TRBV3-1 and J usage is TRBJ1-1; tentative D call: TRBD1 (6 bases). Per the germline V gene, CDR1 is LGHDT and CDR2 is YNNKEL (reference sequence). CDR3 size: 13 residues. In DNA, the CDR3 is TGTGCCAGCAGCCAGATGTTAGGGGGGTGGCCTTCTTTT. As protein: CASSQMLGGWPSF.

V gene TRBV29-1 combines with J gene TRBJ1-1; possibly TRBD1 for D (6 bases). V lost 5 bases and J lost 5, with 15 bases in between. CDR1 is SQVTM and CDR2 is ANQGSEA in the germline V gene. The CDR3 is 13 residues long. The CDR3 coding sequence is TGCAGCGTTAAAAACCACAGGGATACTGAAGCTTTCTTT. This gives the protein CSVKNHRDTEAFF.

The CDR3 loop reads CASSELAGGSDEQYF. CDR3 bases: TGTGCCAGCAGTGAGTTAGCGGGAGGATCGGACGAGCAGTACTTC. The chain employs TRBV2 and TRBJ2-7; TRBD2 matches 10 bases. V was clipped by 3 bases and J by 5 bases; unmatched bases: 7. The germline CDR1 and CDR2 sequences are SNHLY and FYNNEI. The CDR3 length is 15 residues. The full variable domain, its missing parts supplied by reference TRBV2 and TRBJ2-7, is EPEVTQTPSHQVTQMGQEVILRCVPISNHLYFYWYRQILGQKVEFLVSFYNNEISEKSEIFDDQFSVERPDGSNFTLKIRSTKLEDSAMYFCASSELAGGSDEQYFGPGTRLTVT.

This clonotype was picked up many times. The chain is built from TRBV7-3 and TRBJ2-1; TRBD2 is a possible D gene (6 bases). CDR1 is SGHTA, CDR2 FQGTGA, per germline. The CDR3 totals 14 residues. Deletions cut 4 bases from V and 3 bases from J, with 10 bases between. CDR3 region: CASSSGGNYNEQFF. The CDR3 DNA is TGTGCCAGCAGCTCCGGAGGGAACTACAATGAGCAGTTCTTC.

This clonotype was detected many times. This sequence joins TRBV20-1 and TRBJ2-7; TRBD1 matches at 8 bases. This CDR3 is 15 amino acids long. CDR1 and CDR2 from the germline V gene are DFQATT and SNEGSKA (reference sequence). After removal of 6 bases from V and 1 base from J, the junction contained 11 bases not matched to a gene. The CDR3 bases are TGCAGTGCCAAGGAGAGGGGACAGGCATCCTACGAGCAGTACTTC. Amino acid sequence: CSAKERGQASYEQYF.

This clonotype was counted at least ten times. The chain couples TRBV28 to TRBJ2-5, with 7 positions matching TRBD2. This CDR3 has 14 amino acids. Germline V gene sequence: CDR1 MDHEN, CDR2 SYDVKM. The J segment lost 0 bases and the V segment lost 6 bases, leaving 4 bases of the junction unmatched. The CDR3 DNA reads TGTGCCAGCAGCGGGAGGCCGTACCAAGAGACCCAGTACTTC. As protein: CASSGRPYQETQYF.

This clonotype was counted many times. The J gene is TRBJ2-7, the V gene TRBV20-1; 9 bases agree with TRBD2. Trimming removed 1 base from V and 0 bases from J; junction bases left unmatched: 1. Germline values: CDR1 DFQATT, CDR2 SNEGSKA (reference sequence). This CDR3 spans 14 amino acids. The CDR3 bases are TGCAGTGCTAGAGGACTAGCGGCCTCCTACGAGCAGTACTTC. It codes for CSARGLAASYEQYF.

On this clonotype: This may stem from a read error, because a much larger clone lies one nucleotide away. V is TRBV6-1 and J is TRBJ2-1; D is tentatively TRBD1 or TRBD2 (5 bases each). CDR1 is MNHNS and CDR2 is SASEGT in the germline V gene. This CDR3 is 13 amino acids long. For the CDR3, the DNA is TGTGCCCTAGGGAGATCTCGGGACGGGGCCCAGCACTTC. Its translation: CALGRSRDGAQHF.

This clonotype was seen at least ten times. The chain has TRBV6-1 and TRBJ2-3; D remains ambiguous. Trimming took 7 bases from V and 0 from J, leaving 11 bases between them. The germline gives CDR1 MNHNS, CDR2 SASEGT. CDR3 length equals 14 residues. The CDR3 sequence: CASTPDGSTDTQYF. CDR3 DNA: TGTGCCAGCACCCCGGACGGAAGCACAGATACGCAGTATTTT.

Notes on this clonotype: A much larger clone is a single base away; this may be a read error. The V call is TRBV12-5, the J call TRBJ2-4, with 12 bases aligning to TRBD2. The better agreement between TRBJ2-5 and the DNA end casts doubt on the J call. The CDR3 runs 17 residues. The germline V gene encodes CDR1 LGHNT and CDR2 FRNRAP. CDR3 sequence: CASGSNLAGGPGGTQYF. The CDR3 region has the DNA TGTGCTAGTGGTTCGAATCTAGCGGGAGGGCCGGGAGGGACCCAGTACTTC.

A word on this clonotype: A much larger clone differs by one base, so this may be a read error. The V and J genes are TRBV11-2 and TRBJ2-3, with TRBD1 as a possible D gene (6 bases). V dropped 7 bases and J dropped 1 base, with 15 bases sitting between them. The length of the CDR3 is 15 residues. Germline assignment: CDR1 SGHAT and CDR2 FQNNGV. The CDR3 nucleotides read TGTGCCAGCAACCCTCCAGGGGATGGCACAGATACGCAGTATTTT. This translates into CASNPPGDGTDTQYF.

This clonotype was recorded at least ten times. V gene TRBV7-9 combines with J gene TRBJ2-1, with TRBD2 matching over 7 bases. The germline CDR1 and CDR2 sequences are SEHNR and FQNEAQ (reference sequence). The CDR3 is 16 residues long. The V and J ends lost 5 bases and 4 bases, in that order; junction bases with no gene match: 11. This CDR3 is CASSPLTSVLYNEQFF. The CDR3 DNA sequence: TGTGCCAGCAGCCCACTCACTAGCGTGTTGTACAATGAGCAGTTCTTC.